A selection of T cell receptor beta chains follows, all from one sample in a study of T-cell memory formation after mild COVID-19. TCRdb re-called the 5' RACE reads through MiXCR, storing one row per CDR3 protein. This sample has roughly 280,000 distinct CDR3 sequences; 7% to 10% occur once, and the top ten carry 20% to 25%. Sequenced sample: PBMCs or a T cell subset sorted from them (not recorded which). The receptors were sampled from a man younger than 35 who had mild COVID-19 (a few samples of this study predate the infection). Cell type and time point are not known. Each CDR3 is given with its conserved first and last residue. A D gene is named only where the DNA matches it firmly. Clone sizes are given selectively: once, few, many, or a class where the clone is expanded.

>-|TRBV5-1|many|TRBJ1-5
CASSLGQPNQPQHF
TGCGCCAGCAGCTTAGGACAGCCCAATCAGCCCCAGCATTTT
>TRBD2|TRBV7-2|-|TRBJ2-7
CASSLLGLADYEQYF
TGTGCCAGCAGCTTATTAGGCCTAGCGGACTACGAGCAGTACTTC
>-|TRBV20-1|-|TRBJ2-3
CSARPIAEQSTDTQYF
TGCAGTGCTAGACCCATAGCGGAACAGTCCACAGATACGCAGTATTTT
>-|TRBV12-3/TRBV12-4|few|TRBJ2-7
CASRGAVSSYEQYF
TGTGCCAGCAGGGGGGCAGTGAGCTCCTACGAGCAGTACTTC
>TRBD2|TRBV11-1|-|TRBJ2-5
CASSLGTSGVQETQYF
TGTGCCAGCAGCTTAGGGACTAGCGGGGTTCAAGAGACCCAGTACTTC
>-|TRBV6-2/TRBV6-3|few|TRBJ1-1
CASSYSLRNTEAFF
TGTGCCAGCAGTTACTCCTTGAGGAACACTGAAGCTTTCTTT
>-|TRBV14|-|TRBJ1-5
CASSQVRRGGQPQHF
TGTGCCAGCAGCCAAGTTCGACGGGGTGGCCAGCCCCAGCATTTT
>-|TRBV7-3|many|TRBJ1-1
CASSSGGDTEAFF
TGTGCCAGCAGCTCCGGGGGAGATACTGAAGCTTTCTTT
>-|TRBV6-6|few|TRBJ1-2
CASRERTVYGYTF
TGTGCCAGCAGGGAAAGGACAGTCTATGGCTACACCTTC
>TRBD1|TRBV4-3|-|TRBJ1-3
CASSQVGTGGSSSGNTIYF
TGCGCCAGCAGCCAAGTGGGGACAGGGGGTTCGAGCTCTGGAAACACCATATATTTT
>TRBD1|TRBV5-1|few|TRBJ2-7
CASSPGLGTETYEQYF
TGCGCCAGCAGCCCGGGCCTTGGGACAGAAACCTACGAGCAGTACTTC
>TRBD1|TRBV5-1|many|TRBJ2-7
CASSSGGREQYF
TGCGCCAGCAGCTCAGGGGGCCGCGAGCAGTACTTC
>TRBD1|TRBV7-2|-|TRBJ1-5
CASSLGQGTNQPQHF
TGTGCCAGCAGCTTGGGACAGGGGACCAATCAGCCCCAGCATTTT
>-|TRBV7-2|-|TRBJ1-2
CASSRQAIESNYGYTF
TGTGCCAGCAGCCGCCAGGCGATAGAGTCTAACTATGGCTACACCTTC
>-|TRBV5-1|many|TRBJ2-3
CASSFGPDTQYF
TGCGCCAGCAGCTTCGGCCCAGATACGCAGTATTTT
>-|TRBV9|few|TRBJ2-1
CASSKTWNEQFF
TGTGCCAGCAGCAAAACTTGGAATGAGCAGTTCTTC